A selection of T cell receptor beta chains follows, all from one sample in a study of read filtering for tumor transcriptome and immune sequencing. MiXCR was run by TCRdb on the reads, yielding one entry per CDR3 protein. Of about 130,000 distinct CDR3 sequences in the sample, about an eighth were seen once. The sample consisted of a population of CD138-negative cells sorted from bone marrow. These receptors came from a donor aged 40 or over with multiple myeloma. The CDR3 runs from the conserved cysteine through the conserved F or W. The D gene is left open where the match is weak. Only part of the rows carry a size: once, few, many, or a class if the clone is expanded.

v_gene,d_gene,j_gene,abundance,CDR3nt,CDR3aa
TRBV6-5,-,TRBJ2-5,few,TGTGCCAGCAGTGCCTGGACCAGTAAAGGGAAGACCCAGTACTTC,CASSAWTSKGKTQYF
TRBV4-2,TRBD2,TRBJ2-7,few,TGTGCCAGCAGCCAAGTTCCTACTAGCGGGAGGTTCCAGTACTTC,CASSQVPTSGRFQYF
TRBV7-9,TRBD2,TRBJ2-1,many,TGTGCCAGCAGCTGGCGGACTAGCGGGATCATGGATGAGCAGTTCTTC,CASSWRTSGIMDEQFF
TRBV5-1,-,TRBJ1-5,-,TGCGCCAGCAGCTTGTTGGGGACTAGCAATCAGCCCCAGCATTTT,CASSLLGTSNQPQHF
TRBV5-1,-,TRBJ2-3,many,TGCGCCAGCAGCTTGGTCGGGAGCGCAGATACGCAGTATTTT,CASSLVGSADTQYF
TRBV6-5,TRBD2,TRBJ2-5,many,TGTGCCAGCAGAACGGACGCGGGAGGGCAAGAGACCCAGTACTTC,CASRTDAGGQETQYF
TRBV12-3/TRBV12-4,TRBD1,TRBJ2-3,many,TGTGCCAGCAGTTTAGCGTGGGAGCAGGGGGCGTGGGATACGCAGTATTTT,CASSLAWEQGAWDTQYF
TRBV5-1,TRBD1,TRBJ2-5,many,TGCGCCAGCAGCTTTCAGGGGGCTCAAGAGACCCAGTACTTC,CASSFQGAQETQYF
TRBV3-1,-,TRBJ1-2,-,TGTGCCAGCAGCCAAGATCTTGCTCGACGTGGCTACACCTTC,CASSQDLARRGYTF
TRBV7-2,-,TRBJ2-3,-,TGTGCCAGCAGCTTAGCGCGCGCTAGCACAGATACGCAGTATTTT,CASSLARASTDTQYF
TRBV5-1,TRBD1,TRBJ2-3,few,TGCGCCGGCAGCTCGGAGACCCACAGGGGAGATACGCAGTATTTT,CAGSSETHRGDTQYF
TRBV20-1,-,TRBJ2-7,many,TGCAGTGCTAGAGATCAAAGGGACGCAGTTTACGAGCAGTACTTC,CSARDQRDAVYEQYF
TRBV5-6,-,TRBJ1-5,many,TGTGCCAGCAGCGGCGGGACATCCGATCAGCCCCAGCATTTT,CASSGGTSDQPQHF
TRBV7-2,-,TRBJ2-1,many,TGTGCCAGCAGCTTAGATGACTCGCAGTATGAGCAGTTCTTC,CASSLDDSQYEQFF
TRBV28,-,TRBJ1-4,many,TGTGCCAGCAGTTTCTTTCCCGGGTCGAATGAAAAACTGTTTTTT,CASSFFPGSNEKLFF
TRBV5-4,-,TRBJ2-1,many,TGTGCCAGCAGCTTAGAACTCTACTCCTACAATGAGCAGTTCTTC,CASSLELYSYNEQFF
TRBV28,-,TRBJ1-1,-,TGTGCCAGCAGTTTGCTCGGAACTATGAACACTGAAGCTTTCTTT,CASSLLGTMNTEAFF
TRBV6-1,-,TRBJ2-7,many,TGTGCCAGCAGTGCACAGGTTACGGCCTACGAGCAGTACTTC,CASSAQVTAYEQYF
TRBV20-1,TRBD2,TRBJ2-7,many,TGCAGTGCCGCTCCCAGCGGGAGAGAGGAGCAGTACTTC,CSAAPSGREEQYF
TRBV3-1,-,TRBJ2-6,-,TGTGCCAGCTCAATGAACCCCTCTGGGGCCAACGTCCTGACTTTC,CASSMNPSGANVLTF
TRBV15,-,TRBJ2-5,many,TGTGCCACCCGGGGGCCGGGACAAGAGACCCAGTACTTC,CATRGPGQETQYF
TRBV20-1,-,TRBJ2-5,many,TGCAGTGCTAGAGCTTACGCCCGGGGACAAGAGACCCAGTACTTC,CSARAYARGQETQYF
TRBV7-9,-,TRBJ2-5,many,TGTGCCAGCAGCCCGGGTGGGAGTTTGGAGACCCAGTACTTC,CASSPGGSLETQYF
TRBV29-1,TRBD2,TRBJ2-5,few,TGCAGCGTTGGAGAAGCGGGGGGGCCGGAGACCCAGTACTTC,CSVGEAGGPETQYF
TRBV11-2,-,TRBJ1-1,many,TGTGCCAGCAGCTTAGAAGCGAACAGGGATACAGCTTTCTTT,CASSLEANRDTAFF
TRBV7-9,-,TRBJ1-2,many,TGTGCCAGCAGCTTAGCTGGGGATAGCTATGGCTACACCTTC,CASSLAGDSYGYTF
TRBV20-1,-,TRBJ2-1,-,TGCAGTGCTACTAACCCATACAGGTCCCCCAATGAGCAGTTCTTC,CSATNPYRSPNEQFF
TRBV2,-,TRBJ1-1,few,TGTGCCCGGGGCAGGGGAGGAACTGAAGCTTTCTTT,CARGRGGTEAFF
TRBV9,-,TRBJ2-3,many,TGTGCCAGCAGCGTAATGGCCCGGGGGACAGATACGCAGTATTTT,CASSVMARGTDTQYF
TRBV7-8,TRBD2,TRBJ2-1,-,TGTGCCAGCAGCTTAGTCGTGTCTAGCGGGTTCTACAATGAGCAGTTCTTC,CASSLVVSSGFYNEQFF
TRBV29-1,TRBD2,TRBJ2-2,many,TGCAGCGTTGAAATGGGCGGGGGGGCCTCCGGGGAGCTGTTTTTT,CSVEMGGGASGELFF
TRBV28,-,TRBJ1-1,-,TGTGCCAGCAGTCCCACTCCACACCAAAGTGAGAACACTGAAGCTTTCTTT,CASSPTPHQSENTEAFF
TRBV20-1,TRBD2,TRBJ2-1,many,TGCAGTGCTCCGGTGAGCGGGAACTTCGTCAATGAGCAGTTCTTC,CSAPVSGNFVNEQFF
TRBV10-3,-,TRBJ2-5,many,TGTGCCATCAGTGAGGGGGCTAAAGAGACCCAGTACTTC,CAISEGAKETQYF
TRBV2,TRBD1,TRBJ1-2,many,TGTGCCAGCAGTGGAGGGACAGGCGGGCCTTATGGCTACACCTTC,CASSGGTGGPYGYTF
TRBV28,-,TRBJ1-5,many,TGTGCCATCCAGGACAGCTCCTATCAGCCCCAGCATTTT,CAIQDSSYQPQHF
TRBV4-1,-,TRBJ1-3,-,TGCGCCAGCAGCTTAGGTTGGCCCATCTCTGGAAACGCCATATATTTT,CASSLGWPISGNAIYF
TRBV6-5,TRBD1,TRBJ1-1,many,TGTGCCAGCATCGACAGGGCTGAAGCTTTCTTT,CASIDRAEAFF
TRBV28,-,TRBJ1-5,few,TGTACCAGCAGTCTAAAACCAGGACAGCCTAATGAGCCCCAGCATTTT,CTSSLKPGQPNEPQHF
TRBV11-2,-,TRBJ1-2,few,TGTGCCAGCAGCGCCCAAGCAGGCAACTATGGCTACACCTTC,CASSAQAGNYGYTF
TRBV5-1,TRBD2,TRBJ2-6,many,TGCGCCAGCAGCTTTCTAGCGGGAGACTCTGGGGCCAACGTCCTGACTTTC,CASSFLAGDSGANVLTF
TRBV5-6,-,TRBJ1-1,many,TGTGCCAGCAGCTTGGTGGCGACATCCGCTGAAGCTTTCTTT,CASSLVATSAEAFF
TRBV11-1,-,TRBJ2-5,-,TGTGCCAGCAGCTTAGAGAAGGGTTTAAGGAGGATCCAGTACTTC,CASSLEKGLRRIQYF
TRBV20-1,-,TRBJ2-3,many,TGCAGTGCTAGAGATCGGACCGACGATACGCAGTATTTT,CSARDRTDDTQYF
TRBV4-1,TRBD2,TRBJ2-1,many,TGCGCCAGCAGCCAAGCCGGGACTAGCGGCTACAATGAGCAGTTCTTC,CASSQAGTSGYNEQFF
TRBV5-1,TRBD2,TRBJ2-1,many,TGCGCCAGCAGCCCGACTAGCGGGAGAGGTGAGCAGTTCTTC,CASSPTSGRGEQFF
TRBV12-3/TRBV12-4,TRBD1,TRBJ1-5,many,TGTGCCAGCAGTTTAAGACAGGGGAATCAGCCCCAGCATTTT,CASSLRQGNQPQHF
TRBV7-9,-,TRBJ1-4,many,TGTGCCAGCAGCTTAGTCCAGACAACTAATGAAAAACTGTTTTTT,CASSLVQTTNEKLFF
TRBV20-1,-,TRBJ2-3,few,TGCAGTCTACAGTGGCGCACAGATACGCAGTATTTT,CSLQWRTDTQYF
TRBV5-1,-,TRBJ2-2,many,TGCGCCAGCAGCATTGACTCGAACACCGGGGAGCTGTTTTTT,CASSIDSNTGELFF
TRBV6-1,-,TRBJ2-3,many,TGTGCCAGCAGACCTTTCCAGTCTAGCACAGATACGCAGTATTTT,CASRPFQSSTDTQYF
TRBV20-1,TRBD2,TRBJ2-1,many,TGCAGTGCTAGTGGGACTAGCATCTACAATGAGCAGTTCTTC,CSASGTSIYNEQFF
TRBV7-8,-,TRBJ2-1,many,TGTGCCAGCAGCTTGGGGGGGGCTTCCTACAATGAGCAGTTCTTC,CASSLGGASYNEQFF
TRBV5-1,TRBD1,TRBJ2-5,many,TGCGCCAGCAGCTTGGACGCGACAGGGGAGTCGGAGACCCAGTACTTC,CASSLDATGESETQYF
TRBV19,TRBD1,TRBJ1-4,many,TGTGCCAGTAGTAACGCCGGGACAGGAAGATATAATGAAAAACTGTTTTTT,CASSNAGTGRYNEKLFF
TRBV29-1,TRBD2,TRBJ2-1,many,TGCAGCGTCGAGTCGGGAGGCGTGGATGAGCAGTTCTTC,CSVESGGVDEQFF
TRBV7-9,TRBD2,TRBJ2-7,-,TGCGCCAGCAGCTTGATATCTTGGCTAGCGGGGGGCGTGGTCCCCAGTGAGCAGTACTTC,CASSLISWLAGGVVPSEQYF
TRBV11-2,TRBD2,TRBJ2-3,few,TGTGCCAGCAGCTGGAGCGGGACCGGCACAGATACGCAGTATTTT,CASSWSGTGTDTQYF
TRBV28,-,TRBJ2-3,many,TGTGCCAGCAGTAGTTTGGGTGTTGGACAGATAACAGATACGCAGTATTTT,CASSSLGVGQITDTQYF
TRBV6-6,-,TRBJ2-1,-,TGTGCCAGCAGTCAAGGGGATTTCGCCTACAATGAGCAGTTCTTC,CASSQGDFAYNEQFF